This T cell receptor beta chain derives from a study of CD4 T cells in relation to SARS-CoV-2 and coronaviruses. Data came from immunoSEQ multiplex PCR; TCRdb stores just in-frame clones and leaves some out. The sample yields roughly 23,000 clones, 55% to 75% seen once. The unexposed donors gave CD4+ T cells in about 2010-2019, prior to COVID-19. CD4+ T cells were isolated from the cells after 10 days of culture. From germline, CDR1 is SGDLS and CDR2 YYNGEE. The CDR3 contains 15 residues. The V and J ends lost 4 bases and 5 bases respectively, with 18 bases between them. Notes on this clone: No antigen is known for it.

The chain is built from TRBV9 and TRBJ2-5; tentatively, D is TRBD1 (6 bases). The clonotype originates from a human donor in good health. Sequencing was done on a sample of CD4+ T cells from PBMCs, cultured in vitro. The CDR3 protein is CASSLQDRFYETQYF. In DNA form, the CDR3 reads TGTGCCAGCAGCCTACAGGACAGATTCTATGAGACCCAGTACTTC.